This T cell receptor beta chain was observed in a study of shared clonotypes between healthy human individuals. General study findings and limits: A few donors showed sharing of approximately 5% of naive CD4 clonotypes.

About this clone: What it binds is not known. The sample carries other DNA sequences with the same CDR3.

A CD45RA+ naive subset and a CD45RA-negative memory subset were split from CD4+ cells. Per the authors' pipeline: ImmunoSEQ supplied junction-only sequences lacking quality scores, so filtering was different. Method: immunoSEQ multiplex PCR; TCRdb's copy keeps in-frame clones and lacks some. D and trimming come from the DNA, and the V and J calls and clone size come from that table. The sample contains about 2.5 million clones, 85% to 95% of which appear only once. After removal of 0 bases from V and 6 bases from J, the junction contained 4 bases not matched to a gene. Germline loops: CDR1 SGHRS, CDR2 YFSETQ. The CDR3 runs 14 residues.

Input material: naive CD4+ T cells from PBMCs. Subset here: CD45RA+ positively selected. This receptor was obtained from a man younger than 35 in good health. Some clones in this sample may be carry-over from other donors' samples. The chain joins TRBV5-1 to TRBJ2-7; 9 nucleotides agree with TRBD1. DNA for the CDR3: TGCGCCAGCAGCTTGGGGGGACAGGGAGGCGAGCAGTACTTC. It is translated as CASSLGGQGGEQYF.